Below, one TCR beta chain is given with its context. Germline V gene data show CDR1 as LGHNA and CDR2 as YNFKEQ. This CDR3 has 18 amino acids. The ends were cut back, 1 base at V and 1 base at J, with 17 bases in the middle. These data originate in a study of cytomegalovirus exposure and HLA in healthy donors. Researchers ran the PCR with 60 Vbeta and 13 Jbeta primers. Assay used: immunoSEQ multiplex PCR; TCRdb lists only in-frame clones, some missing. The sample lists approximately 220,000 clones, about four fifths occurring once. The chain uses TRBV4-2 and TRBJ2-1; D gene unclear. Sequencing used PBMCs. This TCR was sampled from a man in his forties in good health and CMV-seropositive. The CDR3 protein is CASSQVVPWAKSYNEQFF. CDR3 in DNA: TGTGCCAGCAGCCAAGTTGTCCCGTGGGCCAAATCCTACAATGAGCAGTTCTTC.